This T cell receptor (beta chain) comes out of a study of blood T cells in healthy people across ages. Findings and limits, study-wide: What prevented conclusive comparison of naive and antigen-experienced cells was that PBMCs were unsorted.

On this clonotype itself: Its antigen is not identified.

CDR1 SGHRS and CDR2 YFSETQ come from the germline V gene. The CDR3 contains 15 residues. J gave up 2 bases and V 0 bases, and 4 bases lay outside the gene matches. Sample-barcoded 5' priming and a J-beta primer mix drove a second PCR of about 7 to 12 cycles. TCRdb itself ran the 5' RACE reads through MiXCR, one entry per CDR3 protein. The table has about 600,000 distinct CDR3 sequences, less than 60% seen once. The origin of this receptor is an elderly man in good health. The sequencing sample was made of blood. The chain is built from TRBV5-1 and TRBJ2-5; 7 bases match TRBD2. The CDR3 region is CASSLAPSGQETQYF. The CDR3, as DNA: TGCGCCAGCAGCTTGGCGCCTAGCGGTCAAGAGACCCAGTACTTC.